The rows below give T cell receptor beta chains drawn from one sample of a study of T cell responses to AZD1222 COVID-19 vaccine. Profiling relied on immunoSEQ multiplex PCR, and the TCRdb table lists in-frame clones only, not all of them. The sample consists of roughly 120,000 clones, around 93% of them appearing once. The sequencing used peripheral blood, collected 28 days after the second AZD1222 dose. These TCRs come from an adult who received the AZD1222 COVID-19 vaccine. CDR3s include the opening cysteine and the closing phenylalanine or tryptophan. A D gene is named only where the DNA matches it firmly. Expanded clones get a size class; other rows say once, few or many, or leave the size out.

>TRBD1|TRBV18|-|TRBJ2-5
TGTGCCAGCTCACCAATGACAGGGGAAAAGACCCAGTACTTC
CASSPMTGEKTQYF
>-|TRBV2|once|TRBJ1-1
TGTGCCAGCACCCTGAGCGCGAACACTGAAGCTTTCTTT
CASTLSANTEAFF
>TRBD2|TRBV11-1|-|TRBJ2-3
TGTGCCAGCAGCTCGGGGGTAAGCGGGAGTGCAGATACGCAGTATTTT
CASSSGVSGSADTQYF
>-|TRBV18|once|TRBJ1-5
TGTGCCAGCTCACCAAACCTTTCGCCCGAACCCCAGCATTTT
CASSPNLSPEPQHF
>TRBD1|TRBV28|-|TRBJ1-5
TGTGCCAGCAGTCCCTATGGGGAGGGAGCAGGGGGCCCACTTAGCAATCAGCCCCAGCATTTT
CASSPYGEGAGGPLSNQPQHF
>-|TRBV28|-|TRBJ1-5
TGTGCCAGCAATGAGAGTGGCAATCAGCCCCAGCATTTT
CASNESGNQPQHF
>-|TRBV7-2|-|TRBJ1-2
TGTGCCAGCAGCTCCGAGAGTGGTTCAGCGTGGACCTTC
CASSSESGSAWTF
>-|TRBV6-5|-|TRBJ1-2
TGTGCCAGCAGTTACTCTGGGGGCCTTGACTATGGCTACACCTTC
CASSYSGGLDYGYTF
>-|TRBV14|-|TRBJ1-1
TGTGCCAGCAGCTTGCAGGAAAACACTGAAGCTTTCTTT
CASSLQENTEAFF
>-|TRBV7-8|-|TRBJ1-1
TGTGCCAGCAGCTTATTTTTGGGGCGGACTGAAGCTTTCTTT
CASSLFLGRTEAFF
>-|TRBV6-6|-|TRBJ2-1
TGTGCCAGCGGTAACGTAGGGGTTTACAATGAGCAGTTCTTC
CASGNVGVYNEQFF
>-|TRBV11-3|once|TRBJ1-1
TGTGCCAGCAGCTTTAGAAACACTGAAGCTTTCTTT
CASSFRNTEAFF
>-|TRBV19|-|TRBJ1-1
TGTGCCAGTGGCCTTATCACGACAGGCACGAACACTGAAGCTTTCTTT
CASGLITTGTNTEAFF
>-|TRBV7-2|-|TRBJ2-3
TGTGCCAGCAGCTTAGGCTTAACAGGGCTAACAGATACGCAGTATTTT
CASSLGLTGLTDTQYF
>-|TRBV7-9|few|TRBJ2-5
TGTGCCAGCAGCTTTGACAGAGATGGGGAGTACTTC
CASSFDRDGEYF
>-|TRBV4-2|-|TRBJ2-1
TGTGCCAGCAGCCAAGCTTCCACGGGCTTGAACAATGAGCAGTTCTTC
CASSQASTGLNNEQFF
>-|TRBV2|-|TRBJ1-2
TGTGCCACAAAACAGGGCTTGGACTATGGCTACACCTTC
CATKQGLDYGYTF
>TRBD1|TRBV4-1|few|TRBJ1-5
TGCGCCAGCAGCCAATTCGGTCCAGGGGGTAAATATAGCAATCAGCCCCAGCATTTT
CASSQFGPGGKYSNQPQHF